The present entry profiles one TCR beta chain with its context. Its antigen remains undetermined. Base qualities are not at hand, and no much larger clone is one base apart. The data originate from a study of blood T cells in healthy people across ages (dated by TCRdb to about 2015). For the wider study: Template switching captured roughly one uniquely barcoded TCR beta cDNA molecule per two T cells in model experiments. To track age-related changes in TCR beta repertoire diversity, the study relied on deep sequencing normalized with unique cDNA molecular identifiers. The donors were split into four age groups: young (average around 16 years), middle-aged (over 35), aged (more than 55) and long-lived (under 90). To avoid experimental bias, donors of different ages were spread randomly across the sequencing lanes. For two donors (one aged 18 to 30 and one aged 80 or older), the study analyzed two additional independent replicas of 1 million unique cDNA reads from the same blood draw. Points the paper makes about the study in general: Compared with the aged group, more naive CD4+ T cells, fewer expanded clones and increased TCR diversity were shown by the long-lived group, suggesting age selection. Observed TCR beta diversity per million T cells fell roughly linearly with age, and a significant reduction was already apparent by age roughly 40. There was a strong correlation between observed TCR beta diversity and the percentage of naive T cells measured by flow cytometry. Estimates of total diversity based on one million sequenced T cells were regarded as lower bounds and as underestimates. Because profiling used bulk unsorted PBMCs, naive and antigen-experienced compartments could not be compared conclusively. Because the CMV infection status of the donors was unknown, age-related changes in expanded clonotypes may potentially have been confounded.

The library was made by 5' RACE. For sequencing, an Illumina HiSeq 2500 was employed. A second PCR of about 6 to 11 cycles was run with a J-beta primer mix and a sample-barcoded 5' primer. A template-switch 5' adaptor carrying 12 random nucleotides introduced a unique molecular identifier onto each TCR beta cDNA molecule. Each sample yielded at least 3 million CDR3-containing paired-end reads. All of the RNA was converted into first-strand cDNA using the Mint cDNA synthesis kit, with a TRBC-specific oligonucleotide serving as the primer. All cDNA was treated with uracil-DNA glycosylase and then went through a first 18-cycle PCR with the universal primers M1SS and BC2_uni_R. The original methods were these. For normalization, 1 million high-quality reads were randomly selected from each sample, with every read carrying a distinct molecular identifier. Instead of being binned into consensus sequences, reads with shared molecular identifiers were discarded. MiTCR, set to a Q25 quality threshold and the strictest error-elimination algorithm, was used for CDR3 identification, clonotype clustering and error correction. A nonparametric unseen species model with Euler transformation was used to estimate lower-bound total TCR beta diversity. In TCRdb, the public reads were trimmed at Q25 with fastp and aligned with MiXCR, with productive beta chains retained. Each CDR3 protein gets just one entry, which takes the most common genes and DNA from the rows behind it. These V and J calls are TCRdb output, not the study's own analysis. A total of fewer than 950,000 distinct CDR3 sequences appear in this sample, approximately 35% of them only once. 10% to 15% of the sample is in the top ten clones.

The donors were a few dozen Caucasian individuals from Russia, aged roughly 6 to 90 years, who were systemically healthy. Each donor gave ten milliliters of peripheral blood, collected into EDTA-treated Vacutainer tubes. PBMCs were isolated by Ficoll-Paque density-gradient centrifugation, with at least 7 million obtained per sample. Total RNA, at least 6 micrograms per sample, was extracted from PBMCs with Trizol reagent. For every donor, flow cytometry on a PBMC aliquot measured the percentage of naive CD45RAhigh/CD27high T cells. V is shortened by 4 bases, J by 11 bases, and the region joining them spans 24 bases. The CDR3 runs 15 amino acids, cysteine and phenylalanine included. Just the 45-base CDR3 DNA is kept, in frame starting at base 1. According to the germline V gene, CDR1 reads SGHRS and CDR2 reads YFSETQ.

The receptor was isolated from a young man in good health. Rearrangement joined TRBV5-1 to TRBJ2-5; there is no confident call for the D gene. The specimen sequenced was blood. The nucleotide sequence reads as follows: TGCGCCAGCAGCCCTGGGCCGTCAGCCATTTATGAGCAGTACTTC. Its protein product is CASSPGPSAIYEQYF.